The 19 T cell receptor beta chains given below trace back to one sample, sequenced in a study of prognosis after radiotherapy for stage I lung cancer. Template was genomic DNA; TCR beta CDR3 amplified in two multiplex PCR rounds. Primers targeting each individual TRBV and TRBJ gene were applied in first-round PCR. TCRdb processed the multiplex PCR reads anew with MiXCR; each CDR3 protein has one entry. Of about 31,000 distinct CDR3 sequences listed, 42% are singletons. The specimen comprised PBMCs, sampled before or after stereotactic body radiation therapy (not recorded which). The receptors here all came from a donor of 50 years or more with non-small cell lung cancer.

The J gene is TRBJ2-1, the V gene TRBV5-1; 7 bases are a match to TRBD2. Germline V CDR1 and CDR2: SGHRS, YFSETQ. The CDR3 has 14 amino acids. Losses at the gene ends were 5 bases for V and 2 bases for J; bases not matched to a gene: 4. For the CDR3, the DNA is TGCGCCAGCAGACTAGCGTTTACCTACAATGAGCAGTTCTTC. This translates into CASRLAFTYNEQFF.

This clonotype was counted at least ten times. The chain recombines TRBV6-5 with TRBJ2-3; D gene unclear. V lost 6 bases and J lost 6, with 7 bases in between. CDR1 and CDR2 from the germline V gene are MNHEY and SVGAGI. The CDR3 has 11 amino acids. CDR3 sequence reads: CASRYTDTQYF. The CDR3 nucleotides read TGTGCCAGCAGATACACGGATACGCAGTATTTT.

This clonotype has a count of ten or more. CDR3 sequence: CAWSVSADTQYF. CDR3 nucleotide sequence: TGTGCCTGGAGTGTCTCCGCAGATACGCAGTATTTT. J is TRBJ2-3 and V is TRBV30, with D unresolved. Germline V gives CDR1 GTSNPN, CDR2 SVGIG (reference sequence). The CDR3 is 12 residues long. The germline V and J ends were trimmed by 0 bases and 4 bases, with 5 bases remaining between them.

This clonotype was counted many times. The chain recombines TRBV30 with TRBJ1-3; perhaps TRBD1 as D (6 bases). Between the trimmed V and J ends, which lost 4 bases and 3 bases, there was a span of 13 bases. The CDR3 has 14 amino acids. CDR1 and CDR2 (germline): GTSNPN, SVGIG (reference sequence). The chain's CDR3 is CAWNIQGGGNTIYF. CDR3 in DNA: TGTGCCTGGAACATACAGGGAGGTGGAAACACCATATATTTT.

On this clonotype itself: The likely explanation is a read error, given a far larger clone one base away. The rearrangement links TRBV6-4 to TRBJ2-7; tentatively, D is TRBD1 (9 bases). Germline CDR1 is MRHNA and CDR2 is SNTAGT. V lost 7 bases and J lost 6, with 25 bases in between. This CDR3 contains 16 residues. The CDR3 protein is CASTPGGAQGAREQYF. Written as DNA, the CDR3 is TGTGCCAGCACCCCGGGGGGGGCACAGGGGGCACGCGAGCAGTACTTC.

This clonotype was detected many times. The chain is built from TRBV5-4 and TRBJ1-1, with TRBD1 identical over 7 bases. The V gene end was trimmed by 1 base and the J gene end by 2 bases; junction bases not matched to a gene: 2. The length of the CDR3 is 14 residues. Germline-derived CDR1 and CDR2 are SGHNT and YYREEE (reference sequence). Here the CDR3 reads CASSLQGVNTEAFF. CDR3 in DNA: TGTGCCAGCAGCTTGCAGGGGGTAAACACTGAAGCTTTCTTT.

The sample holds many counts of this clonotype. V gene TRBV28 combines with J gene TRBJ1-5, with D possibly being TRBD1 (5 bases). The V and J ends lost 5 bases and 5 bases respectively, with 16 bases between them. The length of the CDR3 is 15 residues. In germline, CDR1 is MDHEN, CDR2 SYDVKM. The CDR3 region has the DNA TGTGCCAGCAGTGTAACGGGCGACAGACATCAGCCCCAGCATTTT. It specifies CASSVTGDRHQPQHF.

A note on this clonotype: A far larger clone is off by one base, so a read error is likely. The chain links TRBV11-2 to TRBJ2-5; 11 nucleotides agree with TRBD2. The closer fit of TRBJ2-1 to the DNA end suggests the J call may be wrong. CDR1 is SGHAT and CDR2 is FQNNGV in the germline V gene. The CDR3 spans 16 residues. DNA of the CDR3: TGTGCCAGCAGCCCAAAGACTAGCGGGAATTACAATGAGCAGTTCTTC. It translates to CASSPKTSGNYNEQFF.

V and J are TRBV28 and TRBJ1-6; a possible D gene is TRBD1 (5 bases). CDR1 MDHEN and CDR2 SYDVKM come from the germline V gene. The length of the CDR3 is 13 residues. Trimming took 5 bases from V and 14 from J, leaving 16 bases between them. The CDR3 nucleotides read TGTGCCAGCAGTATTCAGCCAAGGGGTGCCCTCCACTTT. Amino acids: CASSIQPRGALHF. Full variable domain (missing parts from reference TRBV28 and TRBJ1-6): DVKVTQSSRYLVKRTGEKVFLECVQDMDHENMFWYRQDPGLGLRLIYFSYDVKMKEKGDIPEGYSVSREKKERFSLILESASTNQTSMYLCASSIQPRGALHFGNGTRLTVT.

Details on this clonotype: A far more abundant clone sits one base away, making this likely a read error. CDR3 amino acids: CASSSGAVQGTQYF. The CDR3 nucleotides read TGTGCCAGCAGTTCGGGGGCAGTCCAAGGGACCCAGTACTTC. The chain is built from TRBV6-9 and TRBJ2-5; tentatively, D is TRBD1 or TRBD2 (6 bases each). CDR3 length: 14 amino acids. Germline V gene lookup returns CDR1 MNHGY and CDR2 SVAAGI.

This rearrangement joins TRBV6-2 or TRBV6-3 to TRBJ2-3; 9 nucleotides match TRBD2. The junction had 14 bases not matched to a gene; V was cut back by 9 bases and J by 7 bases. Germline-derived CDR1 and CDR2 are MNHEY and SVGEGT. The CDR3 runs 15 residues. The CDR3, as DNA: TGTGCCAGTAACAAAAGAGCGGGAGGTCCATATACGCAGTATTTT. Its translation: CASNKRAGGPYTQYF.

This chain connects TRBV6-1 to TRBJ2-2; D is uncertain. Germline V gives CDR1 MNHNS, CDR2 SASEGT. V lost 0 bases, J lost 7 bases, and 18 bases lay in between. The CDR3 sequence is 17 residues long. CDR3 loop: CASSEAPSHFCIGELFF. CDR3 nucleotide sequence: TGTGCCAGCAGTGAAGCGCCGTCCCACTTCTGCATCGGGGAGCTGTTTTTT.

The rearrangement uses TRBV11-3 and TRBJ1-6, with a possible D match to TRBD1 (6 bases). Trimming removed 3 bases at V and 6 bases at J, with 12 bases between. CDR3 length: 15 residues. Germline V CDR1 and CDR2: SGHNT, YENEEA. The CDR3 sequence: CASSLAGASNSPLHF. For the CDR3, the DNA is TGTGCCAGCAGCTTGGCAGGGGCGAGTAATTCACCCCTCCACTTT. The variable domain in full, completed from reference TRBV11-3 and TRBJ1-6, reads EAGVVQSPRYKIIEKKQPVAFWCNPISGHNTLYWYLQNLGQGPELLIRYENEEAVDDSQLPKDRFSAERLKGVDSTLKIQPAELGDSAVYLCASSLAGASNSPLHFGNGTRLTVT.

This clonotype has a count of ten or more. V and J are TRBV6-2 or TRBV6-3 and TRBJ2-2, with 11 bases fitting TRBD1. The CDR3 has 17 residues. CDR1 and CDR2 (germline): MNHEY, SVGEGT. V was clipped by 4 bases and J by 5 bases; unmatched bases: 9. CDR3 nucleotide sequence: TGTGCCAGCAGTTTCCCGGGACAGGGGGGGGAAACCGGGGAGCTGTTTTTT. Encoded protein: CASSFPGQGGETGELFF.

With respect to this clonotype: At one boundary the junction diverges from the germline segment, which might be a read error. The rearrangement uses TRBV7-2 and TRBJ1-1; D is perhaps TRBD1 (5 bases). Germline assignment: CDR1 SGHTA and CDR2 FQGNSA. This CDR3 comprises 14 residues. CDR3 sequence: CASSLSGQTEKAFF. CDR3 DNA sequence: TGCGCCAGCAGCTTATCCGGACAAACTGAGAAAGCTTTCTTT.

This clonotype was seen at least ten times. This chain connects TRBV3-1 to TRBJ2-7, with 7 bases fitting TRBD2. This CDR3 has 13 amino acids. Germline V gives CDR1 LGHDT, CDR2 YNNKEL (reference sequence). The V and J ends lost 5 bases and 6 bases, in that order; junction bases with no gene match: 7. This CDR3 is CASSTLGRGEQYF. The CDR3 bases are TGTGCCAGCAGCACCCTGGGGAGGGGCGAGCAGTACTTC.

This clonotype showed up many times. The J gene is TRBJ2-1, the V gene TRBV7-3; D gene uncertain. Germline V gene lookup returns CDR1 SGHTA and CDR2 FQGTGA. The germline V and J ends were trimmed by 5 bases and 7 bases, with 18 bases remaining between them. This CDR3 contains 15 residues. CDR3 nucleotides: TGTGCCAGCAGCCCTACTCCTCTAGGTGAGAATGAGCAGTTCTTC. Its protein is CASSPTPLGENEQFF. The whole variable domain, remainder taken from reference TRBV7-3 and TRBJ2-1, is GAGVSQTPSNKVTEKGKYVELRCDPISGHTALYWYRQSLGQGPEFLIYFQGTGAADDSGLPNDRFFAVRPEGSVSTLKIQRTERGDSAVYLCASSPTPLGENEQFFGPGTRLTVL.

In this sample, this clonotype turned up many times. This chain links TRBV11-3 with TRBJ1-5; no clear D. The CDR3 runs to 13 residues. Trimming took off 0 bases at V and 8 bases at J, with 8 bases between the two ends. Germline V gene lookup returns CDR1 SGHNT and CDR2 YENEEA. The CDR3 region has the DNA TGTGCCAGCAGCTTAGATAGTAGCAAGCCCCAGCATTTT. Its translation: CASSLDSSKPQHF.

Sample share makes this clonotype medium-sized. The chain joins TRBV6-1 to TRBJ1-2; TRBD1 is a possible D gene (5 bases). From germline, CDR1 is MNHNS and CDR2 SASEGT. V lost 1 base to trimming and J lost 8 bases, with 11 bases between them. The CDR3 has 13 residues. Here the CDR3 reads CASSEGGVRGYTF. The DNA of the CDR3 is TGTGCCAGCAGTGAAGGGGGGGTCAGGGGCTACACCTTC.